This T cell receptor beta chain was identified in a study of OX40 agonist ivuxolimab in advanced cancers. About this clone: No antigen is known for it.

Only in-frame clones appear in the TCRdb table, and some are missing; sequencing was by immunoSEQ multiplex PCR. The data show some 70,000 clones, just over 85% seen once. Study-level results: Clonal expansion by week 6 occurred in CD4+ and CD8+ blood T cells (at 0.1 to 3.0 mg/kg).

The CDR3 is 15 amino acids. The V end was cut by 1 base, the J end by 0 bases, with 7 bases between. Per germline, CDR1 SGHRS and CDR2 YFSETQ. The rearrangement links TRBV5-1 to TRBJ1-4, with D maybe TRBD1 (5 bases). The starting material was CD4+ or CD8+ T cells sorted from blood, obtained in a trial of the OX40 agonist ivuxolimab. This sequence originates from an adult with an advanced solid tumor such as melanoma, head and neck, liver or kidney cancer. CDR3 sequence: CASSLWTTTNEKLFF. The CDR3 bases are TGCGCCAGCAGCTTGTGGACAACAACTAATGAAAAACTGTTTTTT.